This TCR beta chain was sequenced in a study of T cells in Graves' hyperthyroidism and ophthalmopathy. At least 3 on the Clinical Activity Score was recorded for ophthalmopathy patients, who also had NOSPECS grade at least 4 and duration under 3 months. PBMCs stemmed from around 10 ml fresh peripheral blood. Findings of the study overall: Ophthalmopathy, as predicted by the model, came a median 6.5 months after the prediction. Through a model of 13 V-J features, ophthalmopathy was separated from stable hyperthyroidism.

RNA transcripts gave rise to amplified TCR beta CDR3 regions. HTBI primers were employed in a first-round RT-PCR of the TCR CDR3. TCRdb redid the calling of the multiplex PCR reads with MiXCR, one entry per CDR3 protein. The sample has 500,000 to 650,000 distinct CDR3 sequences; roughly 21% are singletons. CDR3 length: 13 amino acids. CDR1 is LNHDA, CDR2 SQIVND, per germline (reference sequence). Trimming cost V 2 bases and J 9 bases, with 13 bases left between them. Note on this clonotype: Its specificity is not known.

The TCR was taken from a man in his forties or fifties with Graves' ophthalmopathy. The V call is TRBV19, the J call TRBJ1-1; D unresolved. Sequencing input: blood. CDR3 nucleotides: TGTGCCAGTAGTATATTGAGAGCAAAACAAGCTTTCTTT. Translation: CASSILRAKQAFF. Using reference TRBV19 and TRBJ1-1 for the parts outside the CDR3, the full variable domain is DGGITQSPKYLFRKEGQNVTLSCEQNLNHDAMYWYRQDPGQGLRLIYYSQIVNDFQKGDIAEGYSVSREKKESFPLTVTSAQKNPTAFYLCASSILRAKQAFFGQGTRLTVV.